These 4 T cell receptor beta chains originate from one sample sequenced in a study of blood T cell repertoires in COVID-19. Libraries were prepared by immunoSEQ multiplex PCR; TCRdb keeps only in-frame clonotypes and omits some of them. The table includes hundreds of thousands of clones, 80% to 90% detected once. What was sequenced was peripheral blood. The receptors originated from a woman younger than 35 with acute or convalescent COVID-19.

This clone came up once. The chain recombines TRBV7-2 with TRBJ2-3; 13 bases fit TRBD2. This CDR3 is built from 18 residues. Germline V gene lookup returns CDR1 SGHTA and CDR2 FQGNSA. The J segment lost 5 bases and the V segment lost 4 bases, leaving 12 bases of the junction unmatched. CDR3 sequence (DNA): TGTGCCAGCAGCTCCGGACTAGCGGGGGCCCCGGGGGGAGATACGCAGTATTTT. This translates into CASSSGLAGAPGGDTQYF.

This clone showed up just once. The gene calls are TRBV19 and TRBJ2-4, with D maybe TRBD2 (5 bases). This CDR3 contains 15 residues. V was cut by 3 bases and J by 1 base, with 10 bases left in between. Germline values: CDR1 LNHDA, CDR2 SQIVND (reference sequence). Here the CDR3 reads CASSIQSGAKNIQYF. The CDR3 DNA reads TGTGCCAGTAGTATCCAGTCGGGGGCCAAAAACATTCAGTACTTC.

The gene calls are TRBV6-5 and TRBJ2-7, with D possibly TRBD2 on 6 matching bases. CDR3 length: 15 amino acids. Trimming left V 5 bases short and J 2 bases short, with 16 bases between. Germline CDR1 is MNHEY and CDR2 is SVGAGI. The CDR3 is CASSPNGTPTYEQYF. CDR3 DNA: TGTGCCAGCAGTCCAAATGGGACTCCTACCTACGAGCAGTACTTC.

This clone was seen a single time. The genes are TRBV27 and TRBJ1-2; 7 nucleotides line up with TRBD1. Per germline, CDR1 MNHEY and CDR2 SMNVEV (reference sequence). The V and J ends lost 8 bases and 2 bases, in that order; junction bases with no gene match: 17. CDR3 size: 17 residues. This CDR3 is CASALSLAGGLNYGYTF. CDR3 nucleotide sequence: TGTGCCAGCGCTCTATCACTGGCAGGGGGGTTGAACTATGGCTACACCTTC.